These 27 T cell receptor beta chains were sequenced from one sample in a study of cytomegalovirus exposure and HLA in healthy donors listed by TCRdb under 2017. The method was the immunoSEQ multiplex PCR assay. A mixture of 60 forward primers for TCR Vbeta segments and 13 reverse primers for TCR Jbeta segments was used in the multiplex PCR. Drawn from immuneACCESS, this table holds only the in-frame rearrangements with V and J called that TCRdb kept. Clones are partly lost; checked studies trace under half to an unresolved V gene and leave the rest unexplained. The sample table shows 180,000 or so clones, and approximately 79% are seen once. Over 11% of the sample belongs to the ten largest clones. Material: PBMCs. These receptors were obtained from a man aged 50 to 60 in good health and CMV-seropositive.

The V and J genes are TRBV28 and TRBJ2-7; no reliable D call. Per the germline V gene, CDR1 is MDHEN and CDR2 is SYDVKM. This CDR3 is 12 amino acids long. V was cut by 5 bases and J by 3 bases, with 8 bases left in between. This CDR3 is CASSEFNYEQYF. Here the CDR3 DNA reads TGTGCCAGCAGTGAGTTCAACTACGAGCAGTACTTC.

The chain combines TRBV19 with TRBJ2-7, with 8 bases lining up with TRBD1. Trimming took 5 bases from V and 4 from J; bases not matched to a gene: 4. Germline CDR1 reads LNHDA; CDR2 reads SQIVND (reference sequence). There are 13 residues in the CDR3. CDR3 nucleotide sequence: TGTGCCAGTAGTCTGACAGGGGATTACGAGCAGTACTTC. Translating gives CASSLTGDYEQYF.

The chain uses TRBV5-1 and TRBJ1-1, with 7 bases fitting TRBD1. This CDR3 region has 12 residues. The V gene end was trimmed by 3 bases and the J gene end by 11 bases; junction bases not matched to a gene: 7. CDR1 SGHRS and CDR2 YFSETQ come from the germline V gene. The CDR3 coding sequence is TGCGCCAGCAGCTGGGACAGCCTTGAGGCTTTCTTT. It is translated as CASSWDSLEAFF.

This clone came up once. V gene TRBV5-1 combines with J gene TRBJ2-1, with D possibly being TRBD1 (7 bases). Germline CDR1 reads SGHRS; CDR2 reads YFSETQ. The CDR3 length is 15 residues. V was pared by 4 bases and J by 2 bases, with 13 bases between. CDR3 loop: CASSPGDRAYNEQFF. CDR3 DNA: TGCGCCAGCAGCCCGGGGGACAGAGCCTACAATGAGCAGTTCTTC.

This clone turned up a few times. The V and J genes are TRBV7-2 and TRBJ1-1, with D perhaps matching TRBD1 (5 bases). V lost 1 base, J lost 10 bases, and 19 bases lay in between. In germline, CDR1 is SGHTA, CDR2 FQGNSA. There are 15 residues in the CDR3. This CDR3 reads CASSLGVQGGYTAFF. The CDR3 coding sequence is TGTGCCAGCAGCTTAGGTGTCCAGGGAGGGTACACAGCTTTCTTT.

This chain connects TRBV28 to TRBJ1-2; weak D call: TRBD1 (5 bases). Trimming removed 8 bases at V and 3 bases at J, with 10 bases between. CDR1 is MDHEN, CDR2 SYDVKM, per germline. The CDR3 covers 12 residues. CDR3 loop: CASGGTHYGYTF. The CDR3 coding sequence is TGTGCCAGCGGGGGGACGCACTATGGCTACACCTTC.

The rearrangement uses TRBV9 and TRBJ2-7, with a weak D call TRBD2 (6 bases). The V gene's germline CDR1 is SGDLS and CDR2 YYNGEE. This CDR3 is built from 14 residues. V lost 0 bases to trimming and J lost 2 bases, with 9 bases between them. The CDR3 nucleotides read TGTGCCAGCAGCGTAGCGGGGGACCCCTACGAGCAGTACTTC. Translation: CASSVAGDPYEQYF.

The J gene is TRBJ1-5, the V gene TRBV19, with 10 bases aligning to TRBD1. Germline V lookup: CDR1 LNHDA, CDR2 SQIVND (reference sequence). Losses at the gene ends were 6 bases for V and 5 bases for J; bases not matched to a gene: 1. CDR3 length: 13 amino acids. The CDR3 DNA is TGTGCCAGTAGCGGGACAGGGGATCAGCCCCAGCATTTT. Translation: CASSGTGDQPQHF. Combining the CDR3 with reference TRBV19 and TRBJ1-5 gives the whole variable domain DGGITQSPKYLFRKEGQNVTLSCEQNLNHDAMYWYRQDPGQGLRLIYYSQIVNDFQKGDIAEGYSVSREKKESFPLTVTSAQKNPTAFYLCASSGTGDQPQHFGDGTRLSIL.

The rearrangement joins TRBV7-9 to TRBJ1-6, with 10 bases matching TRBD1. Per the germline V gene, CDR1 is SEHNR and CDR2 is FQNEAQ (reference sequence). CDR3 length: 15 amino acids. The V and J ends lost 5 bases and 7 bases, in that order; junction bases with no gene match: 5. The CDR3 DNA reads as TGTGCCAGCAGCGACAGGGGGCGGAGGAATTCACCCCTCCACTTT. It specifies CASSDRGRRNSPLHF.

The chain carries TRBV5-6 and TRBJ1-3; D is unresolved. This CDR3 spans 15 amino acids. V was clipped by 0 bases and J by 0 bases, with 7 bases between them. CDR1 is SGHDT and CDR2 is YYEEEE in the germline V gene. CDR3 nucleotide sequence: TGTGCCAGCAGCTTGGCGGCGGTCTCTGGAAACACCATATATTTT. It encodes CASSLAAVSGNTIYF.

This clone appeared a few times. As DNA, the CDR3 is TGCGCCAGCAGCTTGGAGGGTAGCGGCGGCACAGATACGCAGTATTTT. This gives the protein CASSLEGSGGTDTQYF. The chain links TRBV5-1 to TRBJ2-3, with TRBD2 as a possible D gene (6 bases). The CDR3 is 16 residues long. V was clipped by 0 bases and J by 1 base, with 12 bases between them. CDR1 is SGHRS and CDR2 is YFSETQ in the germline V gene.

This clone turned up a few times. V gene TRBV11-2 combines with J gene TRBJ2-2, with 7 bases identical to TRBD1. Trimming removed 0 bases from V and 4 bases from J; junction bases left unmatched: 11. Germline CDR1 and CDR2: SGHAT and FQNNGV. The CDR3 consists of 18 residues. CDR3 loop: CASSLDAWRQGRTGELFF. CDR3 sequence (DNA): TGTGCCAGCAGCTTAGATGCTTGGCGACAGGGTCGCACCGGGGAGCTGTTTTTT.

The J gene is TRBJ1-1, the V gene TRBV5-1; TRBD1 matches at 7 bases. Germline-derived CDR1 and CDR2 are SGHRS and YFSETQ. Trimming at V came to 4 bases and at J to 0 bases, leaving 6 bases not matched to a gene. This CDR3 contains 15 residues. Written as DNA, the CDR3 is TGCGCCAGCAGCGTAGAACAGGGGATGAACACTGAAGCTTTCTTT. Translating it yields CASSVEQGMNTEAFF.

The V gene is TRBV7-8, the J gene TRBJ1-4; 12 bases map to TRBD1. Germline CDR1 and CDR2: SGHVS and FQNEAQ. J lost 8 bases, V lost 5 bases, and 12 bases had no gene match. CDR3 length: 17 amino acids. CDR3 DNA sequence: TGTGCCAGCAGCCCGTCCCGGGACAGGGGGCCGGGGGAAAAACTGTTTTTT. Its protein is CASSPSRDRGPGEKLFF.

The CDR3 nucleotides read TGTGCCAGCAGCTTGAGGAAGGGGCTCCTCGAGCAGTACGTC. Translated, it gives CASSLRKGLLEQYV. The chain links TRBV5-6 to TRBJ2-7, with D possibly matching TRBD1 (5 bases). Trimming shortened V by 1 base and J by 6 bases, and 14 bases separated the two germline ends. CDR1 is SGHDT, CDR2 YYEEEE, per germline. This CDR3 is 14 amino acids long.

This chain joins TRBV19 and TRBJ2-2; possible D gene TRBD2, 6 bases. Germline V gene lookup returns CDR1 LNHDA and CDR2 SQIVND (reference sequence). V lost 5 bases to trimming and J lost 4 bases, with 11 bases between them. The CDR3 is 14 residues long. The DNA of the CDR3 is TGTGCCAGTAGTGTTACCGGGAGCACCGGGGAGCTGTTTTTT. This translates into CASSVTGSTGELFF.

A few counts support this clone. The rearrangement uses TRBV2 and TRBJ1-5, with TRBD1 matching 8 bases. V was clipped by 8 bases and J by 5 bases; unmatched bases: 8. Germline assignment: CDR1 SNHLY and CDR2 FYNNEI. The CDR3 consists of 14 residues. The CDR3 DNA is TGTGCCAGCCTCCCGGACAGGGCTTATCAGCCCCAGCATTTT. Translated: CASLPDRAYQPQHF.

The V gene is TRBV6-1, the J gene TRBJ2-7; a weak D match, TRBD2 (7 bases). This CDR3 comprises 15 residues. The V gene's germline CDR1 is MNHNS and CDR2 SASEGT. The V end was cut by 2 bases, the J end by 2 bases, with 13 bases between. The CDR3 reads CASSEREGVPYEQYF. The CDR3 nucleotides are TGTGCCAGCAGTGAAAGGGAGGGGGTGCCCTACGAGCAGTACTTC.

The rearrangement links TRBV5-6 to TRBJ1-3; 10 bases are a match to TRBD1. Germline lookup yields CDR1 SGHDT and CDR2 YYEEEE. CDR3 length: 14 amino acids. Trimming at V came to 2 bases and at J to 8 bases, leaving 4 bases not matched to a gene. CDR3 region: CASSFGTGADTIYF. Here the CDR3 DNA reads TGTGCCAGCAGCTTCGGGACAGGGGCAGACACCATATATTTT.

This chain uses TRBV30 with TRBJ2-7, with D possibly TRBD2 on 6 matching bases. Germline CDR1 reads GTSNPN; CDR2 reads SVGIG (reference sequence). This CDR3 is 15 amino acids long. V lost 0 bases to trimming and J lost 3 bases, with 15 bases between them. CDR3 sequence (DNA): TGTGCCTGGAGTGTACGGGGGAAGAAATTCTACGAGCAGTACTTC. Encoded protein: CAWSVRGKKFYEQYF.

This clone was seen more than once but under ten times. The chain links TRBV27 to TRBJ1-5; D is uncertain. The CDR3 contains 15 residues. The germline V gene has CDR1 MNHEY and CDR2 SMNVEV (reference sequence). The ends were cut back, 3 bases at V and 2 bases at J, with 11 bases in the middle. CDR3 DNA sequence: TGTGCCAGCAGTTTTGCTTACCCAGGCAATCAGCCCCAGCATTTT. Its protein product is CASSFAYPGNQPQHF.

The DNA of the CDR3 is TGTGCCAGCAGGCCGTTTGAGGTAATGAACACTGAAGCTTTCTTT. Translating it yields CASRPFEVMNTEAFF. This chain links TRBV11-2 with TRBJ1-1; no clear D. CDR1 and CDR2 (germline): SGHAT, FQNNGV. V lost 6 bases to trimming and J lost 0 bases, with 14 bases between them. This CDR3 is built from 15 residues.

J is TRBJ2-5 and V is TRBV5-1; the D is unclear. Trimming stripped 2 bases from V and 3 bases from J, with 5 bases between. Germline CDR1 reads SGHRS; CDR2 reads YFSETQ. The CDR3 length is 12 residues. The CDR3, as DNA: TGCGCCAGCAGCTTTACAGAAGAGACCCAGTACTTC. Residues: CASSFTEETQYF.

This sequence joins TRBV4-1 and TRBJ2-2; D is possibly TRBD1 (7 bases). This CDR3 region has 17 residues. Trimming pared 5 bases from V and 1 base from J, leaving 17 bases between. CDR1 is MGHRA and CDR2 is YSYEKL in the germline V gene. DNA for the CDR3: TGCGCCAGCAGCTCCCCTTCCAGGGGGGTGAACACCGGGGAGCTGTTTTTT. This encodes CASSSPSRGVNTGELFF.

This chain connects TRBV7-8 to TRBJ1-1; tentatively, D is TRBD1 (6 bases). Trimming removed 5 bases from V and 3 bases from J, with 13 bases in between. Germline CDR1 reads SGHVS; CDR2 reads FQNEAQ. The CDR3 loop spans 14 amino acids. In DNA form, the CDR3 reads TGTGCCAGCAGCGGGGGGGGCAGGGACACTGAAGCTTTCTTT. Protein product: CASSGGGRDTEAFF.

The rearrangement joins TRBV28 to TRBJ1-6; 9 bases map to TRBD1. The CDR3 is 14 amino acids. In germline, CDR1 is MDHEN, CDR2 SYDVKM. Unmatched junction bases numbered 5, after V lost 4 bases and J lost 10 bases. The CDR3 DNA reads as TGTGCCAGCAGTTGGGGACAGGGCAGGTCACCCCTCCACTTT. Amino acids: CASSWGQGRSPLHF.

This rearrangement joins TRBV4-1 to TRBJ1-5, with a tentative D call TRBD1 (6 bases). Germline V gene sequence: CDR1 MGHRA, CDR2 YSYEKL. This CDR3 contains 15 residues. V gave up 5 bases and J gave up 2 bases, with 13 bases separating them. CDR3 in DNA: TGCGCCAGCAGCAAAACGGCAGGGGGCAATCAGCCCCAGCATTTT. It codes for CASSKTAGGNQPQHF.